These 27 T cell receptor beta chains share one sample of origin, sequenced in a study of T cell responses to AZD1222 COVID-19 vaccine. Measured with immunoSEQ multiplex PCR; TCRdb has only the in-frame clones, and not every one. The data show 140,000 to 150,000 clones, roughly 93% seen once. The sample here was peripheral blood, taken 28 days after the second AZD1222 dose. These receptors came from an adult who received the AZD1222 COVID-19 vaccine.

The V and J genes are TRBV5-1 and TRBJ2-7, with a tentative D call TRBD1 (5 bases). The CDR3 spans 13 residues. From germline, CDR1 is SGHRS and CDR2 YFSETQ. Trimming stripped 4 bases from V and 5 bases from J, with 13 bases between. The CDR3 here is CASSKGRADEQYF. Here the CDR3 DNA reads TGCGCCAGCAGCAAGGGCAGGGCCGACGAGCAGTACTTC. The full variable domain, with the rest looked up from reference TRBV5-1 and TRBJ2-7, is KAGVTQTPRYLIKTRGQQVTLSCSPISGHRSVSWYQQTPGQGLQFLFEYFSETQRNKGNFPGRFSGRQFSNSRSEMNVSTLELGDSALYLCASSKGRADEQYFGPGTRLTVT.

This clone was recorded a few times. CDR3 amino acids: CASTLLGKSEGYTF. Here the CDR3 DNA reads TGTGCCAGCACCCTTCTGGGGAAGTCGGAGGGCTACACCTTC. The genes are TRBV28 and TRBJ1-2; D is undetermined. The CDR3 is made up of 14 amino acids. In germline, CDR1 is MDHEN, CDR2 SYDVKM. V dropped 7 bases and J dropped 8 bases, with 20 bases sitting between them.

V is TRBV19 and J is TRBJ2-3, with D perhaps TRBD1 or TRBD2 (6 bases each). Germline lookup yields CDR1 LNHDA and CDR2 SQIVND (reference sequence). The V end lost 2 bases, the J end lost 4 bases, and 19 bases lay between the germline ends. The CDR3 is 17 amino acids. CDR3 DNA: TGTGCCAGTAGTATACGAACGGGGGCAAATTTGGCAGATACGCAGTATTTT. This translates into CASSIRTGANLADTQYF.

The chain is built from TRBV5-6 and TRBJ2-3; no definite D call. The length of the CDR3 is 14 residues. The V and J ends lost 4 bases and 5 bases respectively, with 14 bases between them. CDR1 and CDR2 from the germline V gene are SGHDT and YYEEEE. CDR3 in DNA: TGTGCCAGCAGCCGGGCAGTTGCGTTAGATACGCAGTATTTT. This translates into CASSRAVALDTQYF.

V gene TRBV5-1 combines with J gene TRBJ1-2, with 7 bases lining up with TRBD1. Germline values: CDR1 SGHRS, CDR2 YFSETQ. Trimming cost V 2 bases and J 0 bases; bases outside gene matches: 10. The CDR3 has 17 residues. The chain's CDR3 is CASSFSLDRLANYGYTF. In DNA form, the CDR3 reads TGCGCCAGCAGCTTCTCACTGGACAGGCTAGCTAACTATGGCTACACCTTC.

The chain couples TRBV5-4 to TRBJ2-5; TRBD2 matches 8 bases. J lost 1 base, V lost 2 bases, and 1 base had no gene match. Germline CDR1 SGHNT, CDR2 YYREEE (reference sequence). This CDR3 has 14 residues. The CDR3 loop is CASSLAGAQETQYF. DNA for the CDR3: TGTGCCAGCAGCTTAGCGGGGGCCCAAGAGACCCAGTACTTC.

This clone showed up just once. J is TRBJ1-2 and V is TRBV13; D remains unclear. In germline, CDR1 is PRHDT, CDR2 FYEKMQ (reference sequence). The CDR3 has 13 amino acids. Trimming cost V 4 bases and J 4 bases, with 10 bases left between them. CDR3 in amino acids: CASSSRPTYGYTF. In nucleotides, the CDR3 is TGTGCCAGCAGCTCGAGACCCACCTATGGCTACACCTTC.

The chain couples TRBV6-5 to TRBJ2-3, with 7 bases that match TRBD2. J was trimmed by 0 bases and V by 0 bases; bases with no gene match: 3. This CDR3 has 16 residues. Germline V lookup: CDR1 MNHEY, CDR2 SVGAGI. The CDR3 DNA sequence: TGTGCCAGCAGTTACTCGAGCGGGACTAGCACAGATACGCAGTATTTT. Amino acids: CASSYSSGTSTDTQYF.

The chain links TRBV6-1 to TRBJ1-5; possibly TRBD1 for D (5 bases). This CDR3 has 16 residues. The V gene lost 2 bases and the J gene lost 2 bases, with 13 bases spanning the gap. Per the germline V gene, CDR1 is MNHNS and CDR2 is SASEGT. The CDR3 nucleotides are TGTGCCAGCAGTGAACTAGTAGACAGAGGCAATCAGCCCCAGCATTTT. Its translation is CASSELVDRGNQPQHF.

This clone appeared a single time. The CDR3 nucleotides read TGTGCCACCAGCAGCCACACCCTAGGGGAAGCTTTCTTT. It yields the protein CATSSHTLGEAFF. The V gene is TRBV15, the J gene TRBJ1-1; D is ambiguous. Germline V gene lookup returns CDR1 LNHNV and CDR2 YYDKDF (reference sequence). CDR3 size: 13 residues. Deletions cut 3 bases from V and 8 bases from J, with 13 bases between.

The J gene is TRBJ2-7, the V gene TRBV2, with 14 bases that match TRBD2. Germline V lookup: CDR1 SNHLY, CDR2 FYNNEI. CDR3 size: 18 residues. Germline trimming cut 6 bases from V and 5 bases from J; bases unmatched to any gene: 15. The CDR3 DNA is TGTGCCAGCAGGTCGACAGGCCTCGGACTAGCGGGAGGAAACGAGCAGTACTTC. It translates to CASRSTGLGLAGGNEQYF. Drawing the rest from reference TRBV2 and TRBJ2-7, the complete variable domain is EPEVTQTPSHQVTQMGQEVILRCVPISNHLYFYWYRQILGQKVEFLVSFYNNEISEKSEIFDDQFSVERPDGSNFTLKIRSTKLEDSAMYFCASRSTGLGLAGGNEQYFGPGTRLTVT.

The V call is TRBV11-2, the J call TRBJ1-1; tentative D call: TRBD1 (6 bases). CDR1 is SGHAT, CDR2 FQNNGV, per germline. CDR3 length equals 12 residues. Trimming took 4 bases from V and 9 from J, leaving 12 bases between them. The CDR3, as DNA: TGTGCCAGCAGCTCAACAGGGACTAAAGCTTTCTTT. Amino acid sequence: CASSSTGTKAFF.

The chain combines TRBV2 with TRBJ2-7, with 7 bases lining up with TRBD1. The CDR3 runs 13 residues. CDR1 is SNHLY and CDR2 is FYNNEI in the germline V gene. The V and J ends lost 6 bases and 6 bases, in that order; junction bases with no gene match: 8. The CDR3 bases are TGTGCCAGCAGGAACAGGGGAGTCGGCGAGCAGTACTTC. It yields the protein CASRNRGVGEQYF.

This chain connects TRBV11-3 to TRBJ2-7, with 9 nucleotides matching TRBD2. Germline V gene lookup returns CDR1 SGHNT and CDR2 YENEEA. The length of the CDR3 is 14 residues. V was clipped by 2 bases and J by 1 base; unmatched bases: 0. The CDR3 DNA sequence: TGTGCCAGCAGCTTAACTAGCGGGTCCTACGAGCAGTACTTC. Translation gives CASSLTSGSYEQYF.

The J gene is TRBJ1-6, the V gene TRBV7-9, with D possibly being TRBD1 (6 bases). Trimming shortened V by 4 bases and J by 10 bases, and 14 bases separated the two germline ends. There are 14 residues in the CDR3. Germline CDR1 SEHNR, CDR2 FQNEAQ (reference sequence). The CDR3: CASSSGSGESPLHF. CDR3 DNA: TGTGCCAGCAGCTCAGGGTCAGGGGAATCACCCCTCCACTTT.

This chain connects TRBV27 to TRBJ2-1, with D perhaps TRBD2 (5 bases). The CDR3 runs 15 residues. Looked up from germline, CDR1 is MNHEY and CDR2 is SMNVEV (reference sequence). V was trimmed by 5 bases and J by 3 bases, leaving 14 bases between them. The DNA of the CDR3 is TGTGCCAGCAGTCGTGAAGAGGGTAACTACAATGAGCAGTTCTTC. Its protein is CASSREEGNYNEQFF.

The chain employs TRBV6-5 and TRBJ1-1, with unresolved D. V was trimmed by 6 bases and J by 6 bases, leaving 8 bases between them. CDR3 size: 11 residues. Germline lookup yields CDR1 MNHEY and CDR2 SVGAGI. CDR3 amino acids: CASSRHAEAFF. For the CDR3, the DNA is TGTGCCAGCAGCCGACACGCTGAAGCTTTCTTT.

This chain uses TRBV6-5 with TRBJ1-1, with D uncertain. Germline V gives CDR1 MNHEY, CDR2 SVGAGI. V was pared by 0 bases and J by 0 bases, with 11 bases between. The CDR3 contains 16 residues. CDR3 region: CASSYSGSVMNTEAFF. CDR3 in DNA: TGTGCCAGCAGTTACTCGGGGTCAGTGATGAACACTGAAGCTTTCTTT.

V is TRBV6-2 or TRBV6-3 and J is TRBJ2-1, with D uncertain. V was pared by 0 bases and J by 9 bases, with 6 bases between. CDR3 length: 12 amino acids. CDR1 MNHEY and CDR2 SVGEGT come from the germline V gene. CDR3: CASSYSRFEQFF. The CDR3 DNA is TGTGCCAGCAGTTACTCGAGATTTGAGCAGTTCTTC.

This clone was detected only a few times. This chain uses TRBV5-4 with TRBJ1-2; TRBD1 matches at 11 bases. V was pared by 5 bases and J by 4 bases, with 4 bases of the junction left unmatched. From germline, CDR1 is SGHNT and CDR2 YYREEE (reference sequence). CDR3 length: 14 amino acids. For the CDR3, the DNA is TGTGCCAGCAGATGGACAGGGGGCGTCTATGGCTACACCTTC. Translating gives CASRWTGGVYGYTF.

V usage is TRBV5-1 and J usage is TRBJ2-1; D is unclear. Trimming stripped 6 bases from V and 1 base from J, with 14 bases between. Looked up from germline, CDR1 is SGHRS and CDR2 is YFSETQ. CDR3 length: 15 residues. The CDR3 DNA is TGCGCCAGCACCCCGGTCCCGAGGTCCTACAATGAGCAGTTCTTC. It is translated as CASTPVPRSYNEQFF.

The rearrangement links TRBV28 to TRBJ2-3, with TRBD1 matching 10 bases. Germline assignment: CDR1 MDHEN and CDR2 SYDVKM. V dropped 8 bases and J dropped 5; count of bases not matched to a gene: 10. This CDR3 is built from 15 residues. CDR3 loop: CASRAGTGAVDTQYF. DNA for the CDR3: TGTGCCAGCCGGGCCGGGACAGGGGCGGTAGATACGCAGTATTTT.

This clone is a singleton in its sample. The chain recombines TRBV7-8 with TRBJ2-3, with D possibly matching TRBD2 (5 bases). Germline V gene lookup returns CDR1 SGHVS and CDR2 FQNEAQ. Trimming stripped 5 bases from V and 1 base from J, with 10 bases between. The CDR3 runs 14 residues. The CDR3: CASSRIGGTDTQYF. DNA of the CDR3: TGTGCCAGCAGCCGGATCGGGGGCACAGATACGCAGTATTTT.

The V and J genes are TRBV6-5 and TRBJ2-3; D unresolved. Trimming shortened V by 5 bases and J by 7 bases, and 16 bases separated the two germline ends. Germline CDR1 reads MNHEY; CDR2 reads SVGAGI. CDR3 length: 14 amino acids. CDR3 nucleotide sequence: TGTGCCAGCAGTCCTACCACTGGGTCATATACGCAGTATTTT. The encoded protein is CASSPTTGSYTQYF.

The chain recombines TRBV7-2 with TRBJ2-3; 12 nucleotides agree with TRBD2. The germline gives CDR1 SGHTA, CDR2 FQGNSA. V lost 0 bases and J lost 5; bases outside the gene matches: 6. The CDR3 consists of 17 residues. The DNA for the CDR3 is TGTGCCAGCAGCTTAGCGGCTAGCGGGGGGGCCGGAGATACGCAGTATTTT. This sequence encodes CASSLAASGGAGDTQYF.

This chain uses TRBV2 with TRBJ2-7; unclear D gene. This CDR3 is built from 14 residues. V was pared by 8 bases and J by 3 bases, with 17 bases between. The germline CDR1 and CDR2 sequences are SNHLY and FYNNEI. CDR3 bases: TGTGCCAGCTCCCTCCCCAGTGGTAGCTACGAGCAGTACTTC. Translation: CASSLPSGSYEQYF.

The genes are TRBV27 and TRBJ2-5; D is unclear. CDR1 and CDR2 (germline): MNHEY, SMNVEV (reference sequence). Deletions cut 4 bases from V and 4 bases from J, with 10 bases between. The CDR3 length is 13 residues. CDR3 sequence: CASSSGRAETQYF. The CDR3 DNA is TGTGCCAGCAGTTCCGGACGGGCAGAGACCCAGTACTTC.